The T cell receptor beta chain described here comes from a study of immune evolution from preneoplasia to lung adenocarcinoma. Findings and caveats of the study: Later-stage lesions seemingly showed higher T cell density and diversity than normal lung.

Premalignant or tumor cells were enriched by macro-dissection after pathologic assessment. Germline V gene sequence: CDR1 SNHLY, CDR2 FYNNEI. There are 12 residues in the CDR3. The V end was cut by 6 bases, the J end by 3 bases, with 8 bases between. This clone was picked up a small number of times. Its cognate antigen is unknown. The repertoire was sequenced with immunoSEQ multiplex PCR; TCRdb's copy has only in-frame clones and lacks some. The repertoire includes 30,000 to 45,000 clones, roughly four fifths of them detected once, and roughly 6.6% sits in the top ten. The TCR originated in a person aged 55-75 years with lung adenocarcinoma. This chain joins TRBV2 and TRBJ1-1, with D maybe TRBD1 (6 bases). Sequenced input: FFPE invasive lung adenocarcinoma tissue. CDR3 amino acids: CASRRTDTEAFF. As DNA, the CDR3 is TGTGCCAGCAGAAGGACAGACACTGAAGCTTTCTTT.